This T cell receptor beta chain was found in a study of T-cell reconstitution after alpha-beta-depleted transplantation in children. This clonotype was seen repeatedly, ten times or more. Losses at the gene ends were 1 base for V and 4 bases for J; bases not matched to a gene: 2. The CDR3 is 14 residues long. Germline V CDR1 and CDR2: SQVTM, ANQGSEA. Library preparation (for TCRbeta) was performed with unique molecular identifiers. TCRdb processed the PCR reads anew with MiXCR; each CDR3 protein has one entry. Of approximately 250,000 distinct CDR3 sequences in the sample, more than 20% were seen once.

This chain links TRBV29-1 with TRBJ2-5, with 11 bases aligning to TRBD1. The clonotype was recovered from a girl aged 2-10 years with Fanconi anemia, due to receive a stem cell transplant. The sequences come from PBMCs, collected before TCRalphabeta/CD19-depleted stem cell transplant. The CDR3: CSVEGTGGAETQYF. The CDR3 nucleotides are TGCAGCGTTGAAGGGACAGGGGGCGCAGAGACCCAGTACTTC. Full variable domain (remainder filled in from reference TRBV29-1 and TRBJ2-5): SAVISQKPSRDICQRGTSLTIQCQVDSQVTMMFWYRQQPGQSLTLIATANQGSEATYESGFVIDKFPISRPNLTFSTLTVSNMSPEDSSIYLCSVEGTGGAETQYFGPGTRLLVL.